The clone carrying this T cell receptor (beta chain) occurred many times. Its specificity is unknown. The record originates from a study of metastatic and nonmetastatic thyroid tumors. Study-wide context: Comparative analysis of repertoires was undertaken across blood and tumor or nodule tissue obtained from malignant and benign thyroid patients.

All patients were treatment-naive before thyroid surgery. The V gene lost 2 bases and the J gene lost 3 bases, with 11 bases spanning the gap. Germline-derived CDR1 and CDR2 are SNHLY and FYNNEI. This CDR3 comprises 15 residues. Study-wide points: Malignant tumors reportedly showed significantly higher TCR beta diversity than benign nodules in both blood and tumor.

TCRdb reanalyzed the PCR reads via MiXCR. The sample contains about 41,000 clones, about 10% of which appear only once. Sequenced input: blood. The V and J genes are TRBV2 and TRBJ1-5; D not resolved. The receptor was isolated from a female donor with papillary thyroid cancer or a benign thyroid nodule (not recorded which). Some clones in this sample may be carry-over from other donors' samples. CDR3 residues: CASSERGWDNQPQHF. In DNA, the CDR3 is TGTGCCAGCAGTGAACGTGGGTGGGACAATCAGCCCCAGCATTTT.